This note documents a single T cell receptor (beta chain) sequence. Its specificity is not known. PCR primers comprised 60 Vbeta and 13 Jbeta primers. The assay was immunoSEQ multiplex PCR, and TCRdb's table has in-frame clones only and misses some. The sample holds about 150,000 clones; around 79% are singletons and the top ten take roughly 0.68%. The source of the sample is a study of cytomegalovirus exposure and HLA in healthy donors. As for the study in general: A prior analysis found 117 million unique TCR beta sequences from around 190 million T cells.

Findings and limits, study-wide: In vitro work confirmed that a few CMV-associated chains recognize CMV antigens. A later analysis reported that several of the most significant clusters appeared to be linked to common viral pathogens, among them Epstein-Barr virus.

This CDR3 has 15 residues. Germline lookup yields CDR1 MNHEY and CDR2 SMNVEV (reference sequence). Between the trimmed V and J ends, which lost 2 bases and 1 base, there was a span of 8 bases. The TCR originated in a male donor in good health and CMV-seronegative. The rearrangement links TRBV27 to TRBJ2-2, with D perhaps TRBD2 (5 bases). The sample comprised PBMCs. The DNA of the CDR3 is TGTGCCAGCAGTTTACGGGGTTGGAACACCGGGGAGCTGTTTTTT. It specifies CASSLRGWNTGELFF.